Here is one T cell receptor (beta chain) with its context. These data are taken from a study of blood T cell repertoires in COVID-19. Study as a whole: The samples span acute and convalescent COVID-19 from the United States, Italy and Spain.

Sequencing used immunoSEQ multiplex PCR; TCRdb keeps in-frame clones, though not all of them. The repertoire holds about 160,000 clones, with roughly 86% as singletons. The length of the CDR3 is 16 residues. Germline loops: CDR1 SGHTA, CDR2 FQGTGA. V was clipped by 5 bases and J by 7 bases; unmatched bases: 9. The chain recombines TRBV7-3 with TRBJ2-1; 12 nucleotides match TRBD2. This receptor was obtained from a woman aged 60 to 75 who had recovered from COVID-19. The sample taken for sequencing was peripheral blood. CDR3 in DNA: TGTGCCAGCAGCACGGCGGGGACTAGCGGGTTAAATGAGCAGTTCTTC. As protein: CASSTAGTSGLNEQFF.